This TCR beta chain was identified in a study of OX40 agonist ivuxolimab in advanced cancers. Looked up from germline, CDR1 is SGHVS and CDR2 is FNYEAQ. There are 12 residues in the CDR3. The trim removed 5 bases at V and 5 bases at J, leaving 2 bases unmatched. Only in-frame clones appear in the TCRdb table, and some are missing; sequencing was by immunoSEQ multiplex PCR. The sample yields some 64,000 clones, roughly nine tenths seen once. Overall study findings and caveats: No determination was made of the antigen specificity of the expanded peripheral T cells. By week 6 at 0.1 to 3.0 mg/kg, blood CD4+ and CD8+ T cells had expanded clonally. CD8+ T cells showed, on average, more clonal expansion than CD4+ cells.

Details on this clone: Antigen specificity is unknown.

The sample here was CD4+ or CD8+ T cells sorted from blood, taken in a trial of the OX40 agonist ivuxolimab. The chain is built from TRBV7-6 and TRBJ2-7; 8 bases are a match to TRBD2. The TCR originated in an adult with an advanced solid tumor such as melanoma, head and neck, liver or kidney cancer. CDR3 protein: CASSISGDEQYF. The DNA for the CDR3 is TGTGCCAGCAGCATTAGCGGGGACGAGCAGTACTTC.